This T cell receptor beta chain was captured in a study of CD8 T cells in ankylosing spondylitis. A word on this clonotype: Its specificity is unknown.

The J segment lost 1 base and the V segment lost 7 bases, leaving 4 bases of the junction unmatched. The CDR3 is 14 amino acids. Germline loops: CDR1 MDHEN, CDR2 SYDVKM. From the 5' RACE reads, TCRdb called clonotypes with MiXCR, one entry per CDR3 protein. The table has roughly 700,000 distinct CDR3 sequences, roughly 20% seen once. Study-level results: What appeared characteristic of ankylosing spondylitis blood was a TCR beta motif of fewer than ten highly homologous variants.

Sequenced: blood, either unsorted or a sorted T cell fraction (not recorded which). The chain recombines TRBV28 with TRBJ1-1, with 9 nucleotides matching TRBD1. The clonotype was recovered from a male donor with ankylosing spondylitis. The CDR3 sequence is CASTMDRGNTEAFF. The CDR3 DNA is TGTGCCAGCACTATGGACAGGGGGAACACTGAAGCTTTCTTT.